These 32 T cell receptor beta chains originate from one sample sequenced in a study of cytomegalovirus exposure and HLA in healthy donors. The PCR contained 60 Vbeta and 13 Jbeta primers. TCRdb's copy holds only in-frame clones and misses some; the assay was immunoSEQ multiplex PCR. The table lists fewer than 120,000 clones, approximately 86% of them singletons, with more than 1.5% in the top ten. Sequencing used PBMCs. The receptors here all came from a middle-aged man in good health and CMV-seronegative.

This rearrangement joins TRBV6-5 to TRBJ1-6; a possible D gene is TRBD1 (5 bases). This CDR3 is 13 amino acids long. V lost 0 bases, J lost 12 bases, and 9 bases lay in between. In germline, CDR1 is MNHEY, CDR2 SVGAGI. In DNA form, the CDR3 reads TGTGCCAGCAGTTACTCGAGCCAGGGACCCCTCCACTTT. Encoded protein: CASSYSSQGPLHF.

This sequence joins TRBV7-2 and TRBJ1-5; no clear D gene. In germline, CDR1 is SGHTA, CDR2 FQGNSA. Trimming left V 5 bases short and J 5 bases short, with 7 bases between. The CDR3 runs to 12 residues. Here the CDR3 reads CASSIGYQPQHF. The CDR3 DNA follows: TGTGCCAGCAGCATCGGGTATCAGCCCCAGCATTTT.

The V and J genes are TRBV6-5 and TRBJ1-4; 10 bases fit TRBD1. This CDR3 region has 15 residues. With 5 bases clipped from V and 10 bases from J, the junction kept 10 bases outside the gene matches. Germline-derived CDR1 and CDR2 are MNHEY and SVGAGI. In DNA form, the CDR3 reads TGTGCCAGCAGTGCACCCCGGGACAGGGGCGGAAAACTGTTTTTT. It encodes CASSAPRDRGGKLFF.

The rearrangement joins TRBV7-2 to TRBJ1-6; 8 bases map to TRBD1. With 5 bases clipped from V and 11 bases from J, the junction kept 11 bases outside the gene matches. The CDR3 sequence is 15 residues long. Per the germline V gene, CDR1 is SGHTA and CDR2 is FQGNSA. The CDR3, as DNA: TGTGCCAGCAGCCCCAACCCCGGACAGGGACCACCCCTCCACTTT. Encoded protein: CASSPNPGQGPPLHF.

The rearrangement links TRBV15 to TRBJ1-4, with 7 positions matching TRBD1. The CDR3 is 14 residues long. The V segment lost 2 bases and the J segment 7 bases; nucleotides outside the gene matches: 4. Germline V gives CDR1 LNHNV, CDR2 YYDKDF (reference sequence). CDR3 nucleotide sequence: TGTGCCACCAGCAGAAAGACAGGGTTTGAAAAACTGTTTTTT. Residues: CATSRKTGFEKLFF.

The chain links TRBV27 to TRBJ2-2; 8 positions match TRBD2. Germline CDR1 reads MNHEY; CDR2 reads SMNVEV (reference sequence). After removal of 2 bases from V and 5 bases from J, the junction contained 7 bases not matched to a gene. CDR3 length equals 16 residues. In nucleotides, the CDR3 is TGTGCCAGCAGTTTACTCCCCGGCGGGGGGACCGGGGAGCTGTTTTTT. It yields the protein CASSLLPGGGTGELFF.

The chain is built from TRBV6-5 and TRBJ2-4, with D tentatively TRBD1 (6 bases). V lost 6 bases to trimming and J lost 7 bases, with 10 bases between them. Germline V CDR1 and CDR2: MNHEY, SVGAGI. The CDR3 has 12 residues. This CDR3 is CASSQGRNIQYF. DNA of the CDR3: TGTGCCAGCAGCCAGGGGCGGAACATTCAGTACTTC.

V and J are TRBV7-9 and TRBJ1-1; a possible D gene is TRBD1 (6 bases). Germline V lookup: CDR1 SEHNR, CDR2 FQNEAQ (reference sequence). The CDR3 contains 15 residues. The germline V and J ends were trimmed by 0 bases and 1 base, with 9 bases remaining between them. CDR3 in DNA: TGTGCCAGCAGCTTAGCGCCGGACAGGAACACTGAAGCTTTCTTT. This encodes CASSLAPDRNTEAFF.

This sequence joins TRBV6-1 and TRBJ2-7; weak D call: TRBD1 (5 bases). Germline CDR1 MNHNS, CDR2 SASEGT. The CDR3 covers 12 residues. Deletions cut 7 bases from V and 3 bases from J, with 10 bases between. DNA for the CDR3: TGTGCCAGCAATCGACAGAACTACGAGCAGTACTTC. Translating it yields CASNRQNYEQYF.

The chain uses TRBV10-3 and TRBJ1-4, with 8 bases that match TRBD1. Germline lookup yields CDR1 ENHRY and CDR2 SYGVKD. The V gene end was trimmed by 11 bases and the J gene end by 3 bases; junction bases not matched to a gene: 5. The length of the CDR3 is 13 residues. For the CDR3, the DNA is TGTGCCTCCGGACAGGGATCTAATGAAAAACTGTTTTTT. This sequence encodes CASGQGSNEKLFF.

This chain uses TRBV7-2 with TRBJ1-6, with 7 bases lining up with TRBD1. Germline V CDR1 and CDR2: SGHTA, FQGNSA. The length of the CDR3 is 15 residues. V trimming: 3 bases; J trimming: 14 bases; junction bases outside the gene matches: 13. CDR3 DNA: TGTGCCAGCAGCTTCCGGGACAGTGGCCTCGGGACCCTCCACTTT. The encoded protein is CASSFRDSGLGTLHF.

The CDR3 spells CASSFRQKNTGELFF. In nucleotides, the CDR3 is TGTGCCAGCAGTTTTCGACAAAAGAACACCGGGGAGCTGTTTTTT. The chain joins TRBV27 to TRBJ2-2; unclear D gene. CDR3 length: 15 residues. The germline gives CDR1 MNHEY, CDR2 SMNVEV (reference sequence). V lost 3 bases and J lost 1, with 9 bases in between.

The chain is built from TRBV6-1 and TRBJ2-1, with 12 bases aligning to TRBD1. Germline loops: CDR1 MNHNS, CDR2 SASEGT. The CDR3 contains 16 residues. Losses at the gene ends were 3 bases for V and 7 bases for J; bases not matched to a gene: 7. CDR3: CASSEQGQGARNEQFF. The CDR3 bases are TGTGCCAGCAGTGAGCAGGGACAGGGGGCGAGAAATGAGCAGTTCTTC.

The V and J genes are TRBV28 and TRBJ1-5; TRBD1 is a possible D gene (6 bases). Germline values: CDR1 MDHEN, CDR2 SYDVKM. This CDR3 comprises 15 residues. With 5 bases removed from V and 2 bases from J, the gap between germline ends came to 13 bases. CDR3 sequence (DNA): TGTGCCAGCAGTCGCCAGGGGCCGGGCAATCAGCCCCAGCATTTT. Its translation is CASSRQGPGNQPQHF.

V is TRBV6-5 and J is TRBJ1-2; maybe TRBD1 (5 bases). The germline V gene has CDR1 MNHEY and CDR2 SVGAGI. The CDR3 covers 13 residues. V was trimmed by 6 bases and J by 8 bases, leaving 16 bases between them. CDR3 in amino acids: CASRVTGGGGYTF. CDR3 DNA sequence: TGTGCCAGCAGAGTAACGGGGGGGGGAGGCTACACCTTC.

The rearrangement links TRBV6-5 to TRBJ2-1; D remains ambiguous. CDR3 length equals 15 residues. The V gene's germline CDR1 is MNHEY and CDR2 SVGAGI. V dropped 6 bases and J dropped 0 bases, with 12 bases sitting between them. CDR3 loop: CASSTEKSSYNEQFF. The CDR3 bases are TGTGCCAGCAGCACAGAAAAGAGCTCCTACAATGAGCAGTTCTTC.

This clone was counted a single time. J is TRBJ2-7 and V is TRBV2; maybe TRBD2 (7 bases). V was trimmed by 8 bases and J by 2 bases, leaving 13 bases between them. The CDR3 totals 13 residues. Germline CDR1 is SNHLY and CDR2 is FYNNEI. This chain's CDR3 is CASGRGAAYEQYF. Here the CDR3 DNA reads TGTGCCAGCGGCCGGGGGGCCGCCTACGAGCAGTACTTC. Full variable domain (remainder filled in from reference TRBV2 and TRBJ2-7): EPEVTQTPSHQVTQMGQEVILRCVPISNHLYFYWYRQILGQKVEFLVSFYNNEISEKSEIFDDQFSVERPDGSNFTLKIRSTKLEDSAMYFCASGRGAAYEQYFGPGTRLTVT.

The chain joins TRBV2 to TRBJ1-3; TRBD1 might be the D (5 bases). The CDR3 extends over 13 amino acids. Trimming stripped 8 bases from V and 1 base from J, with 9 bases between. The germline V gene has CDR1 SNHLY and CDR2 FYNNEI. This CDR3 reads CASGYRSGNTIYF. The CDR3 DNA reads TGTGCCAGCGGATACAGGTCTGGAAACACCATATATTTT.

CDR3 in DNA: TGTGCCATCAGTGAGTCGACAGGACGGGGGACCCAGTACTTC. Residues: CAISESTGRGTQYF. The genes are TRBV10-3 and TRBJ2-5; TRBD1 might be the D (6 bases). Trimming took 0 bases from V and 7 from J, leaving 12 bases between them. The germline CDR1 and CDR2 sequences are ENHRY and SYGVKD. The CDR3 loop spans 14 amino acids.

The V gene is TRBV5-1, the J gene TRBJ2-7; TRBD1 aligns across 9 bases. This CDR3 comprises 14 residues. Germline lookup yields CDR1 SGHRS and CDR2 YFSETQ. Losses at the gene ends were 4 bases for V and 6 bases for J; bases not matched to a gene: 8. CDR3 coding DNA: TGCGCCAGCAGCGGCGACAGGGGGGCGCGCGAGCAGTACTTC. It is translated as CASSGDRGAREQYF. Full variable domain (remainder filled in from reference TRBV5-1 and TRBJ2-7): KAGVTQTPRYLIKTRGQQVTLSCSPISGHRSVSWYQQTPGQGLQFLFEYFSETQRNKGNFPGRFSGRQFSNSRSEMNVSTLELGDSALYLCASSGDRGAREQYFGPGTRLTVT.

This clone was picked up a small number of times. The V gene is TRBV5-4, the J gene TRBJ1-4, with TRBD1 matching 7 bases. CDR1 and CDR2 (germline): SGHNT, YYREEE (reference sequence). Trimming cost V 4 bases and J 4 bases; bases outside gene matches: 7. The CDR3 runs to 15 residues. The CDR3 DNA reads TGTGCCAGCAGCCCTGGTGGGACAGATAATGAAAAACTGTTTTTT. This sequence encodes CASSPGGTDNEKLFF.

The chain uses TRBV10-3 and TRBJ2-5; D possibly corresponds to TRBD2 (5 bases). The germline V and J ends were trimmed by 1 base and 10 bases, with 7 bases remaining between them. Per the germline V gene, CDR1 is ENHRY and CDR2 is SYGVKD. CDR3 length equals 11 residues. DNA of the CDR3: TGTGCCATCAGTGAGTTAGGGAGCCAGTACTTC. Residues: CAISELGSQYF.

The chain carries TRBV29-1 and TRBJ1-1; 7 positions agree with TRBD1. CDR3 length equals 14 residues. Germline CDR1 reads SQVTM; CDR2 reads ANQGSEA. V dropped 5 bases and J dropped 4; count of bases not matched to a gene: 10. The DNA of the CDR3 is TGCAGCGTTTGTGCCGGGACAGTTGGCACTGAAGCTTTCTTT. This gives the protein CSVCAGTVGTEAFF.

The genes are TRBV5-1 and TRBJ1-5; D is possibly TRBD1 (5 bases). Germline CDR1 reads SGHRS; CDR2 reads YFSETQ. The length of the CDR3 is 15 residues. Trimming stripped 0 bases from V and 4 bases from J, with 11 bases between. CDR3: CASSLEGLYNQPQHF. DNA for the CDR3: TGCGCCAGCAGCTTGGAGGGGCTCTATAATCAGCCCCAGCATTTT.

This chain links TRBV6-1 with TRBJ2-5; a weak D match, TRBD1 (6 bases). CDR3 length: 15 amino acids. CDR1 and CDR2 from the germline V gene are MNHNS and SASEGT. V was trimmed by 8 bases and J by 1 base, leaving 17 bases between them. Here the CDR3 DNA reads TGTGCCAGCCCGATTCCGGGACACCCCCAAGAGACCCAGTACTTC. The encoded protein is CASPIPGHPQETQYF.

J is TRBJ1-1 and V is TRBV6-1; 7 bases are a match to TRBD1. CDR3 length equals 14 residues. The V segment lost 6 bases and the J segment 5 bases; nucleotides outside the gene matches: 9. The germline gives CDR1 MNHNS, CDR2 SASEGT. As DNA, the CDR3 is TGTGCCAGCAGGGTCGACAGGGCGAGGACTGAAGCTTTCTTT. Translation gives CASRVDRARTEAFF.

The genes are TRBV18 and TRBJ1-1; D may be TRBD1 (5 bases). Between the trimmed V and J ends, which lost 3 bases and 1 base, there was a span of 15 bases. From germline, CDR1 is KGHSH and CDR2 LQKENI. The CDR3 has 16 amino acids. The CDR3 nucleotides are TGTGCCAGCTCACCTAGGGGTTCCGCCGGGAACACTGAAGCTTTCTTT. As protein: CASSPRGSAGNTEAFF. The full variable domain, with the rest looked up from reference TRBV18 and TRBJ1-1, is NAGVMQNPRHLVRRRGQEARLRCSPMKGHSHVYWYRQLPEEGLKFMVYLQKENIIDESGMPKERFSAEFPKEGPSILRIQQVVRGDSAAYFCASSPRGSAGNTEAFFGQGTRLTVV.

This clone appeared once. This rearrangement joins TRBV2 to TRBJ2-2; 8 bases are shared with TRBD1. Germline V lookup: CDR1 SNHLY, CDR2 FYNNEI. The CDR3 is 14 residues long. Trimming took 5 bases from V and 7 from J; bases not matched to a gene: 6. The CDR3 DNA sequence: TGTGCCAGCAGTTCCCAGGGGGCAAACGGGGAGCTGTTTTTT. Translation gives CASSSQGANGELFF.

V is TRBV7-9 and J is TRBJ2-3; 10 bases fit TRBD2. Per the germline V gene, CDR1 is SEHNR and CDR2 is FQNEAQ (reference sequence). This CDR3 has 17 amino acids. J was trimmed by 5 bases and V by 1 base; bases with no gene match: 9. The CDR3 here is CASSLEGTSGVRDTQYF. In DNA form, the CDR3 reads TGTGCCAGCAGCTTAGAAGGTACTAGCGGGGTGAGAGATACGCAGTATTTT.

The gene calls are TRBV7-3 and TRBJ2-1; TRBD2 matches 9 bases. Germline-derived CDR1 and CDR2 are SGHTA and FQGTGA. The CDR3 contains 17 residues. The J segment lost 8 bases and the V segment lost 1 base, leaving 12 bases of the junction unmatched. CDR3 in amino acids: CASSLKGSAGGPYEQFF. In DNA, the CDR3 is TGTGCCAGCAGCTTAAAGGGATCGGCGGGGGGGCCATATGAGCAGTTCTTC.

The chain carries TRBV10-3 and TRBJ2-1; a possible D gene is TRBD2 (6 bases). Germline V CDR1 and CDR2: ENHRY, SYGVKD. The CDR3 spans 10 residues. V lost 10 bases and J lost 9, with 10 bases in between. CDR3 sequence (DNA): TGTGCCACCGGGAGTATTGAGCAGTTCTTC. It is translated as CATGSIEQFF.

This clone was recorded only once. V usage is TRBV14 and J usage is TRBJ2-7; D ambiguous. V was clipped by 0 bases and J by 5 bases, with 20 bases between them. The CDR3 is 17 residues long. Per the germline V gene, CDR1 is SGHDN and CDR2 is FVKESK. CDR3 loop: CASSQDEIPRGEHEQYF. CDR3 coding DNA: TGTGCCAGCAGCCAAGATGAAATCCCTAGAGGCGAACACGAGCAGTACTTC.